This is a list of T cell receptor beta chains from one sample in a study of blood T cell repertoires in COVID-19. Only in-frame clones appear in the TCRdb table, and some are missing; sequencing was by immunoSEQ multiplex PCR. The table lists around 260,000 clones, 80% to 90% of them singletons. The sequenced sample consisted of PBMCs or T cells enriched from blood (not recorded which). These receptors came from a woman aged 25 to 39 who had recovered from COVID-19. CDR3s include the opening cysteine and the closing phenylalanine or tryptophan. The order of the fields is clone size, D gene, V gene, J gene, CDR3 DNA, CDR3 protein. D genes are given only for firm matches. A row's size may be missing; if present it is once, few, many or a size class.

-	TRBD1	TRBV11-1	TRBJ2-3	TGTGCCAGCAGCCCCGACAGGGCAGATACGCAGTATTTT	CASSPDRADTQYF
-	-	TRBV7-8	TRBJ1-1	TGTGCCAGCAGCTTAGACAGGATACTGGGAAACACTGAAGCTTTCTTT	CASSLDRILGNTEAFF
-	-	TRBV5-6	TRBJ2-3	TGTGCCAGCAGCTTTGACAGGAGCACAGATACGCAGTATTTT	CASSFDRSTDTQYF
-	-	TRBV6-5	TRBJ2-3	TGTGCCAGCAGCTCAGTAGCGCCAGATACGCAGTATTTT	CASSSVAPDTQYF
-	-	TRBV3-1/TRBV3-2	TRBJ2-7	TGTGCCAGCGGTGCCCTAGACTACGAGCAGTACTTC	CASGALDYEQYF
once	-	TRBV10-3	TRBJ1-2	TGTGCCATCAGTAGCAGGACAGAGTATGGCTACACCTTC	CAISSRTEYGYTF
-	TRBD2	TRBV3-1/TRBV3-2	TRBJ2-3	TGTGCCAGCAGCCAAGATCCCCGACTAGCGGGGCGCACAGATACGCAGTATTTT	CASSQDPRLAGRTDTQYF
-	-	TRBV2	TRBJ1-2	TGTGCCAGCAGGGCGGCGGGACTCAACTATGGCTACACCTTC	CASRAAGLNYGYTF
-	TRBD2	TRBV7-3	TRBJ2-3	TGTGCCAGCAGCTTATTTCATCGTACATTAGCGGGAGAACCCACAGATACGCAGTATTTT	CASSLFHRTLAGEPTDTQYF
-	TRBD2	TRBV7-2	TRBJ2-7	TGTGCCAGCAGCTTAACGGTTTCACCTGGACTAGCGGGAGGGCAGTACTTC	CASSLTVSPGLAGGQYF
-	-	TRBV10-2	TRBJ1-1	TGCGCCAGCAGTGAGCTTCAGAGGACTGAAGCTTTCTTT	CASSELQRTEAFF
-	-	TRBV10-3	TRBJ2-7	TGTGCCATCAGTGAGTCTGGCGCTTCAATACTGAGGTCTTACGAGCAGTACTTC	CAISESGASILRSYEQYF
-	TRBD1	TRBV11-2	TRBJ1-2	TGTGCCAGCAGCTCGGCAACCAGAACAGGACAGGGAGGCGGCTACACCTTC	CASSSATRTGQGGGYTF
few	TRBD2	TRBV2	TRBJ2-4	TGTGCCAGCAGCCACCGAGCGGGGCTAAACATTCAGTACTTC	CASSHRAGLNIQYF
-	TRBD1	TRBV4-1	TRBJ1-2	TGCGCCAGCAGCCAAGGGGAGCTGACAGGGATGGGCTATGGCTACACCTTC	CASSQGELTGMGYGYTF
-	TRBD1	TRBV9	TRBJ1-1	TGTGCCAGCAGCGTAGTGCAAAGGACAGGGGAAGACGGGAACACTGAAGCTTTCTTT	CASSVVQRTGEDGNTEAFF
-	-	TRBV25-1	TRBJ2-1	TGTGCCAGCAACCCCCGACACACCCTAGAGCAGTTCTTC	CASNPRHTLEQFF